This is a list of T cell receptor beta chains from one sample in a study of blood T cell repertoires in COVID-19. Using immunoSEQ multiplex PCR, the repertoire was profiled, and TCRdb retains in-frame clones only, with some absent. The profile shows around 300,000 clones, 70% to 90% of them singletons. Material: peripheral blood. The origin of the receptors is a woman between 65 and 79 years old with acute or convalescent COVID-19. Each CDR3 is given with its conserved first and last residue. Each record gives: J gene, clone size, V gene, D gene, CDR3 protein, CDR3 DNA. A D gene is named only where the DNA matches it firmly. Some rows have no size entry. The others give once, few or many, or a class for an expanded clone.

TRBJ2-7 | . | TRBV5-5 | . | CASSRGGTLSYEQYF | TGTGCCAGCAGCCGAGGAGGGACGCTCTCCTACGAGCAGTACTTC
TRBJ2-1 | once | TRBV5-1 | . | CASSGLRDGNEQFF | TGCGCCAGCAGCGGCCTCAGGGATGGCAATGAGCAGTTCTTC
TRBJ1-4 | . | TRBV4-1 | . | CASSQGQGGEKLFF | TGCGCCAGCAGCCAAGGGCAGGGAGGTGAAAAACTGTTTTTT
TRBJ1-1 | few | TRBV5-5 | . | CASSFAGTEAFF | TGTGCCAGCAGCTTTGCCGGGACTGAAGCTTTCTTT
TRBJ1-2 | once | TRBV4-2 | . | CASSQETPPQGPLSGYTF | TGTGCCAGCAGCCAAGAAACCCCCCCTCAGGGTCCGTTAAGCGGCTACACCTTC
TRBJ1-5 | . | TRBV12-3/TRBV12-4 | . | CASSSRGFQPQHF | TGTGCCAGCAGTTCCCGAGGGTTTCAGCCCCAGCATTTT
TRBJ2-5 | . | TRBV19 | TRBD1 | CASRQGQETQYF | TGTGCCAGCCGACAGGGGCAAGAGACCCAGTACTTC
TRBJ1-1 | . | TRBV30 | . | CACSGVGDTEAFF | TGTGCCTGTTCAGGGGTAGGTGACACTGAAGCTTTCTTT
TRBJ1-2 | . | TRBV6-5 | TRBD1 | CASVNTGQRYYGYTF | TGTGCCAGCGTTAACACGGGACAGAGATACTATGGCTACACCTTC
TRBJ2-7 | . | TRBV4-1 | . | CASSQDLPGSYEQYF | TGCGCCAGCAGCCAAGATCTCCCCGGGTCCTACGAGCAGTACTTC
TRBJ1-1 | . | TRBV19 | . | CASSKGEWKTEAFF | TGTGCCAGTAGTAAGGGGGAATGGAAAACTGAAGCTTTCTTT
TRBJ2-7 | . | TRBV19 | . | CASSSRGAEHPYEQYF | TGTGCCAGTAGTAGCCGGGGAGCAGAACATCCCTACGAGCAGTACTTC
TRBJ1-1 | medium-sized | TRBV2 | . | CASSNGQNTEAFF | TGTGCCAGCAGTAACGGACAGAACACTGAAGCTTTCTTT
TRBJ2-4 | . | TRBV27 | . | CASITRKNIQYF | TGTGCCAGCATTACACGTAAAAACATTCAGTACTTC
TRBJ1-1 | . | TRBV6-5 | TRBD1 | CASRATGVSEAFF | TGTGCCAGCAGGGCGACAGGGGTCTCTGAAGCTTTCTTT
TRBJ2-7 | few | TRBV30 | TRBD1 | CAWSGQGAYEQYF | TGTGCCTGGAGTGGACAGGGGGCATACGAGCAGTACTTC
TRBJ2-7 | . | TRBV27 | TRBD1 | CASSFRGLNEQYF | TGTGCCAGCAGTTTTAGGGGGCTTAACGAGCAGTACTTC
TRBJ1-5 | . | TRBV5-1 | . | CASSRAGDGQPQHF | TGCGCCAGCAGCAGGGCAGGGGACGGTCAGCCCCAGCATTTT
TRBJ1-1 | . | TRBV6-4 | . | CASSDSRLGHTEAFF | TGTGCCAGCAGTGACTCGAGATTGGGGCACACTGAAGCTTTCTTT
TRBJ1-2 | . | TRBV19 | TRBD1 | CASSIRTGTEGSYGYTF | TGTGCCAGTAGTATAAGAACGGGGACAGAAGGGTCATATGGCTACACCTTC
TRBJ2-3 | . | TRBV5-1 | TRBD2 | CASRRTAGSTDTQYF | TGCGCCAGCAGGCGTACAGCGGGGAGCACAGATACGCAGTATTTT
TRBJ1-1 | . | TRBV10-2 | . | CASNRGGTNTEAFF | TGCGCCAGCAACCGTGGGGGCACGAACACTGAAGCTTTCTTT
TRBJ1-2 | . | TRBV30 | . | CAWRGGVYGYTF | TGTGCCTGGAGGGGAGGGGTCTATGGCTACACCTTC
TRBJ2-3 | . | TRBV2 | TRBD1 | CASRETGRTDTQYF | TGTGCCAGCAGAGAGACAGGGCGGACAGATACGCAGTATTTT
TRBJ1-1 | . | TRBV19 | . | CASRGRPPSEAFF | TGTGCCAGTAGGGGCAGGCCCCCTTCTGAAGCTTTCTTT
TRBJ2-3 | . | TRBV19 | . | CASMEGTTDTQYF | TGTGCCAGTATGGAGGGAACCACAGATACGCAGTATTTT
TRBJ1-1 | . | TRBV10-3 | . | CASRGQANTEAFF | TGTGCCTCCAGAGGACAAGCTAACACTGAAGCTTTCTTT
TRBJ1-2 | once | TRBV6-6 | TRBD1 | CASSSPGQLNYGYTF | TGTGCCAGCAGCTCCCCGGGACAGCTAAACTATGGCTACACCTTC
TRBJ2-7 | . | TRBV30 | TRBD1 | CAWKGGREQYF | TGTGCCTGGAAAGGGGGCAGGGAGCAGTACTTC
TRBJ1-2 | . | TRBV30 | TRBD1 | CAWTIGTGDGYTF | TGTGCCTGGACCATCGGGACAGGGGATGGCTACACCTTC
TRBJ2-5 | . | TRBV9 | . | CASSGGLTPPSETQYF | TGTGCCAGCAGCGGGGGACTGACCCCGCCCTCAGAGACCCAGTACTTC
TRBJ2-2 | once | TRBV18 | . | CASSPPPAGSGELFF | TGTGCCAGCTCACCTCCACCGGCGGGCTCCGGGGAGCTGTTTTTT
TRBJ2-5 | . | TRBV3-1/TRBV3-2 | TRBD2 | CASSQGTSGGETQYF | TGTGCCAGCAGCCAAGGAACTAGCGGGGGAGAGACCCAGTACTTC
TRBJ1-2 | few | TRBV6-6 | TRBD1 | CASRPGQGPYGYTF | TGTGCCAGCAGACCGGGACAGGGACCCTATGGCTACACCTTC
TRBJ1-1 | . | TRBV7-9 | . | CASSTQGNVVAEAFF | TGTGCCAGCAGCACTCAGGGGAACGTAGTCGCTGAAGCTTTCTTT
TRBJ1-2 | . | TRBV10-3 | . | CAISTVGRGNGYTF | TGTGCCATCAGCACGGTTGGGAGGGGTAATGGCTACACCTTC
TRBJ2-1 | . | TRBV12-5 | . | CASGPRQAGEQFF | TGTGCTAGTGGTCCCCGACAGGCAGGCGAGCAGTTCTTC
TRBJ1-1 | once | TRBV6-5 | . | CASSYFREAFF | TGTGCCAGCAGTTACTTCAGAGAAGCTTTCTTT
TRBJ1-1 | . | TRBV7-9 | . | CASSLGRMTEAFF | TGTGCCAGCAGCTTGGGGAGGATGACTGAAGCTTTCTTT
TRBJ1-1 | . | TRBV11-2 | . | CASSLGGRGLTEAFF | TGTGCCAGCAGCTTAGGGGGCAGGGGCCTCACTGAAGCTTTCTTT
TRBJ1-1 | once | TRBV6-2/TRBV6-3 | . | CASSFLGVRSGTEAFF | TGTGCCAGCAGTTTCCTCGGGGTACGCAGTGGGACTGAAGCTTTCTTT
TRBJ1-6 | few | TRBV19 | . | CASSPLQGSSYNSPLHF | TGTGCCAGTAGCCCGTTGCAGGGCAGCTCCTATAATTCACCCCTCCACTTT
TRBJ2-1 | few | TRBV10-3 | TRBD1 | CAIRGTGGVEQFF | TGTGCCATCAGAGGGACAGGGGGTGTTGAGCAGTTCTTC
TRBJ2-1 | . | TRBV7-9 | . | CASSLRGFEVNEQFF | TGTGCCAGCAGCTTACGGGGATTCGAGGTCAATGAGCAGTTCTTC
TRBJ1-1 | . | TRBV11-2 | . | CASSSVGYTEAFF | TGTGCCAGCAGCTCGGTCGGGTACACTGAAGCTTTCTTT
TRBJ1-6 | . | TRBV28 | TRBD1 | CASSAGQVNSPLHF | TGTGCCAGCAGTGCCGGACAGGTGAATTCACCCCTCCACTTT
TRBJ1-1 | . | TRBV18 | . | CASSPLDSEEAFF | TGTGCCAGCTCACCCCTCGACTCGGAGGAAGCTTTCTTT
TRBJ1-5 | . | TRBV7-8 | TRBD1 | CASSPYAGPPGGGQPQHF | TGTGCCAGCAGCCCGTACGCGGGACCTCCAGGGGGTGGTCAGCCCCAGCATTTT
TRBJ1-2 | . | TRBV3-1/TRBV3-2 | TRBD1 | CASSLQGAEGYTF | TGTGCCAGCAGTTTGCAGGGGGCCGAAGGCTACACCTTC
TRBJ2-7 | . | TRBV5-1 | . | CASSLNSYEQYF | TGCGCCAGCAGCTTGAACAGCTACGAGCAGTACTTC
TRBJ2-1 | . | TRBV5-1 | . | CASSLLTAGGLTYNEQFF | TGCGCCAGCAGCTTGTTAACGGCCGGGGGATTGACCTACAATGAGCAGTTCTTC
TRBJ1-6 | . | TRBV11-3 | TRBD1 | CASSLARRDRGRSPLHF | TGTGCCAGCAGCTTAGCGAGGCGGGACAGGGGGCGTTCACCCCTCCACTTT
TRBJ2-7 | . | TRBV5-6 | . | CASSLRTIQRYEQYF | TGTGCCAGCAGCTTGAGGACTATCCAAAGGTACGAGCAGTACTTC
TRBJ2-3 | . | TRBV29-1 | . | CSSGTGASDTQYF | TGCAGCTCGGGGACTGGGGCCTCAGATACGCAGTATTTT
TRBJ1-3 | . | TRBV3-1/TRBV3-2 | . | CASSQGGYIGGSGGNTIYF | TGTGCCAGCAGCCAAGGGGGATATATAGGGGGTTCCGGCGGAAACACCATATATTTT
TRBJ2-3 | . | TRBV5-5 | . | CASRTGTRTTDTQYF | TGTGCCAGCAGAACCGGGACAAGGACCACAGATACGCAGTATTTT
TRBJ2-1 | . | TRBV29-1 | TRBD2 | CSVLTSGGHNEQFF | TGCAGCGTTTTGACTAGCGGGGGGCACAATGAGCAGTTCTTC
TRBJ2-1 | once | TRBV3-1/TRBV3-2 | . | CASSQGGVRPYNEQFF | TGTGCCAGCAGCCAAGGGGGAGTCAGGCCTTACAATGAGCAGTTCTTC
TRBJ1-5 | . | TRBV18 | TRBD1 | CASSLTFKRTGGHQPQHF | TGTGCCAGCTCACTAACCTTTAAGAGGACAGGGGGCCATCAGCCCCAGCATTTT
TRBJ2-3 | . | TRBV5-1 | TRBD1 | CASSNRGSTDTQYF | TGCGCCAGCAGCAACAGGGGTAGCACAGATACGCAGTATTTT